This T cell receptor (beta chain) was obtained from a study of blood T cell repertoires in COVID-19. Across the study: Acute and convalescent COVID-19 specimens originated in the United States, Italy and Spain. Nucleic acid was either cDNA or gDNA, and it came from T cells, B-cell-depleted T cells, or PBMCs.

This clone was detected a few times. Trimming removed 8 bases from V and 7 bases from J; junction bases left unmatched: 8. This CDR3 region has 12 residues. Germline V gene data show CDR1 as SQVTM and CDR2 as ANQGSEA. Authors' methods: Estimated nucleated cell counts came from reference gene primer amplification. The protocol was immunoSEQ multiplex PCR, while the TCRdb copy is restricted to in-frame clones and leaves out a portion. From that table come the V and J calls and clone size; the DNA was used to work out D and trimming. The data show under 95,000 clones, approximately 82% seen once. The rearrangement joins TRBV29-1 to TRBJ1-2; TRBD1 matches at 9 bases. This sequence originates from a woman aged 70-85 years with acute or convalescent COVID-19. The sequenced material came from peripheral blood. The CDR3 sequence: CSILGQGGGYTF. DNA for the CDR3: TGCAGCATCCTGGGACAGGGAGGTGGCTACACCTTC.